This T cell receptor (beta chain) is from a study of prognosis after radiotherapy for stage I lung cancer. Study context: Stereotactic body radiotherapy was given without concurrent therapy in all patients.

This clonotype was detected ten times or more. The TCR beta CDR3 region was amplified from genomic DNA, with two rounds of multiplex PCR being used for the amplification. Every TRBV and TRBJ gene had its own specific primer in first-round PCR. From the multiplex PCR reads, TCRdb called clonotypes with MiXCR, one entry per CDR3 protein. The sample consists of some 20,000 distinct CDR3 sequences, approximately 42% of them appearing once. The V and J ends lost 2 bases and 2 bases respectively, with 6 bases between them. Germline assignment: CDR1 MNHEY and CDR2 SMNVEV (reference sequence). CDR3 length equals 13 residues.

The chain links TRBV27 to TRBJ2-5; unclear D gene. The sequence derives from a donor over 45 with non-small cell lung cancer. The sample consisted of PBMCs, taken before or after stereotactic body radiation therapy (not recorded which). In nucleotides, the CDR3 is TGTGCCAGCAGTTTAAGGCAGCAAGAGACCCAGTACTTC. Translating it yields CASSLRQQETQYF.